A single sample is the source of the 8 T cell receptor beta chains below, sequenced in a study of cytomegalovirus exposure and HLA in healthy donors. Primers: 60 Vbeta forward and 13 Jbeta reverse. Some clones are missing from TCRdb's copy, which holds only in-frame ones; the method was immunoSEQ multiplex PCR. The sample has some 140,000 clones, roughly 79% seen once. The sample consisted of PBMCs. The receptors were sampled from a man in his late teens or twenties in good health and CMV-seronegative.

This clone was counted a few times. The V and J genes are TRBV6-6 and TRBJ1-5; TRBD1 is a possible D gene (6 bases). V shed 5 bases and J shed 0 bases, with 11 bases lying between them. The CDR3 totals 15 residues. The germline CDR1 and CDR2 sequences are MNHNY and SVGAGI (reference sequence). CDR3 bases: TGTGCCAGCAGTGGGACATCACTTAGCAATCAGCCCCAGCATTTT. Translated, it gives CASSGTSLSNQPQHF.

The J gene is TRBJ1-1, the V gene TRBV18; 9 nucleotides match TRBD1. This CDR3 has 14 residues. Per the germline V gene, CDR1 is KGHSH and CDR2 is LQKENI. Trimming cost V 7 bases and J 1 base; bases outside gene matches: 4. CDR3 nucleotides: TGTGCCAGCTTCCCGGGACAGGGGAACACTGAAGCTTTCTTT. Its protein product is CASFPGQGNTEAFF.

The chain combines TRBV7-9 with TRBJ2-1; perhaps TRBD1 as D (6 bases). Trimming left V 4 bases short and J 7 bases short, with 17 bases between. Germline lookup yields CDR1 SEHNR and CDR2 FQNEAQ (reference sequence). The CDR3 extends over 15 amino acids. In nucleotides, the CDR3 is TGTGCCAGCAGCTCCATGGTGGGGGCGGTTAATGAGCAGTTCTTC. Its translation: CASSSMVGAVNEQFF.

The chain uses TRBV10-3 and TRBJ1-5, with 7 bases fitting TRBD1. The CDR3 contains 16 residues. The V segment lost 2 bases and the J segment 8 bases; nucleotides outside the gene matches: 12. Germline values: CDR1 ENHRY, CDR2 SYGVKD. The chain's CDR3 is CAISETQGQTGEPQHF. The CDR3 DNA is TGTGCCATCAGTGAGACCCAGGGACAGACGGGTGAGCCCCAGCATTTT.

The rearrangement uses TRBV7-9 and TRBJ2-1, with D maybe TRBD2 (6 bases). Germline CDR1 and CDR2: SEHNR and FQNEAQ (reference sequence). The CDR3 loop spans 16 amino acids. V was pared by 4 bases and J by 0 bases, with 13 bases between. The CDR3 here is CASSWPRRGSYNEQFF. The CDR3 DNA follows: TGTGCCAGCAGCTGGCCGAGGCGGGGCTCCTACAATGAGCAGTTCTTC.

The chain couples TRBV7-8 to TRBJ1-5, with 11 bases identical to TRBD1. Germline values: CDR1 SGHVS, CDR2 FQNEAQ. V was clipped by 5 bases and J by 2 bases; unmatched bases: 8. There are 17 residues in the CDR3. This chain's CDR3 is CASSRRTGGVGNQPQHF. CDR3 coding DNA: TGTGCCAGCAGCCGGAGGACAGGGGGCGTGGGCAATCAGCCCCAGCATTTT.

This chain links TRBV2 with TRBJ2-7, with D possibly matching TRBD1 (5 bases). Deletions cut 5 bases from V and 7 bases from J, with 18 bases between. CDR1 and CDR2 (germline): SNHLY, FYNNEI. There are 14 residues in the CDR3. The CDR3 loop reads CASSYRLPLPEQYF. The DNA for the CDR3 is TGTGCCAGCAGTTACAGGCTGCCCCTTCCTGAGCAGTACTTC.

The genes are TRBV9 and TRBJ1-6; D is undetermined. The CDR3 runs 14 residues. Germline V gene data show CDR1 as SGDLS and CDR2 as YYNGEE. With 2 bases removed from V and 6 bases from J, the gap between germline ends came to 9 bases. CDR3 nucleotides: TGTGCCAGCAGCGTGGGCCAGTTTAATTCACCCCTCCACTTT. Protein: CASSVGQFNSPLHF.